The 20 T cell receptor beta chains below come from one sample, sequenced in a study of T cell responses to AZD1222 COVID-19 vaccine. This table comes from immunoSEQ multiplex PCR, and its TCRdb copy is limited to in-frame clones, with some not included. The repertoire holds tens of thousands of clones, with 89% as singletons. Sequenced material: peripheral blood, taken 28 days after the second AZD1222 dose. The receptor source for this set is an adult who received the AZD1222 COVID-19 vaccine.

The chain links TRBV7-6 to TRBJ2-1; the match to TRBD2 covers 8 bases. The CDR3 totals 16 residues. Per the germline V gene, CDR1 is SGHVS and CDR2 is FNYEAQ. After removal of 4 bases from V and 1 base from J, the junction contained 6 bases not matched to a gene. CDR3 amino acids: CASSSTSGGSYNEQFF. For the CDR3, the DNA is TGTGCCAGCAGCTCAACCTCGGGGGGGTCCTACAATGAGCAGTTCTTC.

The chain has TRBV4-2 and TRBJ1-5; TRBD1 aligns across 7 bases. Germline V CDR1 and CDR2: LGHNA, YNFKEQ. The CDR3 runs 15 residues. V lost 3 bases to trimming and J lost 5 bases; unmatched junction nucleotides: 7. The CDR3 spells CASSHAGTDHQPQHF. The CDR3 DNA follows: TGTGCCAGCAGCCACGCCGGGACAGACCATCAGCCCCAGCATTTT.

CDR3 residues: CASSSDRNYGYTF. In nucleotides, the CDR3 is TGTGCCAGCAGCTCCGACAGGAACTATGGCTACACCTTC. V is TRBV12-3 or TRBV12-4 and J is TRBJ1-2; D perhaps matches TRBD1 (6 bases). Trimming shortened V by 6 bases and J by 2 bases, and 10 bases separated the two germline ends. The CDR3 totals 13 residues.

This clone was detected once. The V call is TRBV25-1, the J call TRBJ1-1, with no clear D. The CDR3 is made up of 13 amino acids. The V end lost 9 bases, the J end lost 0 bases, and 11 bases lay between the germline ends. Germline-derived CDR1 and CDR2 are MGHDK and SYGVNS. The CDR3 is CASVRGVNTEAFF. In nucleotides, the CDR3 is TGTGCCAGTGTCCGAGGAGTGAACACTGAAGCTTTCTTT.

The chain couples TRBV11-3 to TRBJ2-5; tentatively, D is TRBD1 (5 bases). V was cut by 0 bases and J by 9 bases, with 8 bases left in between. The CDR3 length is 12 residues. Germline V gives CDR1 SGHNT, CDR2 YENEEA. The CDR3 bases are TGTGCCAGCAGCTTAGACAGGGTATCCCAGTACTTC. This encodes CASSLDRVSQYF.

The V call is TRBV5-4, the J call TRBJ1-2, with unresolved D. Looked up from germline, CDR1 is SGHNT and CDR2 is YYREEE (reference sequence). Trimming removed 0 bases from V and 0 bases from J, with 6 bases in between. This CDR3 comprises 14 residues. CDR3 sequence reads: CASSLEHANYGYTF. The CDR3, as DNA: TGTGCCAGCAGCTTGGAACATGCTAACTATGGCTACACCTTC.

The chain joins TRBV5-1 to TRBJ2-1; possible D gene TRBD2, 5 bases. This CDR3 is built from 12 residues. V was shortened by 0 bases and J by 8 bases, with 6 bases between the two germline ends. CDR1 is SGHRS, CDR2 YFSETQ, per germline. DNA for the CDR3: TGCGCCAGCAGCTTGGTGGGAGATGAGCAGTTCTTC. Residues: CASSLVGDEQFF.

CDR3 loop: CASSPPRVAGNEQFF. CDR3 nucleotide sequence: TGTGCCAGCTCACCACCACGAGTGGCCGGCAATGAGCAGTTCTTC. This chain joins TRBV18 and TRBJ2-1; D gene ambiguous. Germline CDR1 KGHSH, CDR2 LQKENI. The CDR3 extends over 15 amino acids. Between the trimmed V and J ends, which lost 0 bases and 6 bases, there was a span of 12 bases.

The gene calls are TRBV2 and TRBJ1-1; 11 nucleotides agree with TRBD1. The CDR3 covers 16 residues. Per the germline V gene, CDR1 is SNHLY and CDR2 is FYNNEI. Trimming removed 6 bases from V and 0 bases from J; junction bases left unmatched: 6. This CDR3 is CASSLDRGLMNTEAFF. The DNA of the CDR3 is TGTGCCAGCAGCTTGGACAGGGGGCTGATGAACACTGAAGCTTTCTTT.

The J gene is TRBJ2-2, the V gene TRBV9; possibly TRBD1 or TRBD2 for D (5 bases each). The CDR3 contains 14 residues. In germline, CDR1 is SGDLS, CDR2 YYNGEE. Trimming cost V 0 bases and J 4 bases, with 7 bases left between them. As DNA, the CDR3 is TGTGCCAGCAGCGTAGGAGGGGCCACCGGGGAGCTGTTTTTT. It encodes CASSVGGATGELFF.

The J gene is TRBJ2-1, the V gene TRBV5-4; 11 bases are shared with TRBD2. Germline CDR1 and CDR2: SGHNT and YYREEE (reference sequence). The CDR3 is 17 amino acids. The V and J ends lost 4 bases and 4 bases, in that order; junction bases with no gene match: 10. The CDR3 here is CASSPGTSGGIYNEQFF. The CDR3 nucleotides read TGTGCCAGCAGCCCGGGAACTAGCGGGGGTATTTACAATGAGCAGTTCTTC.

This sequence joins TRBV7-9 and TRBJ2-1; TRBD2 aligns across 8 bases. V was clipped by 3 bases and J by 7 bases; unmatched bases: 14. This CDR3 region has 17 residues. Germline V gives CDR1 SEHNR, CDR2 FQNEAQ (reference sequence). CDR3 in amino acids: CASSLRHLREGWNEQFF. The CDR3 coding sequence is TGTGCCAGCAGCTTGAGACATCTCCGGGAGGGGTGGAATGAGCAGTTCTTC.

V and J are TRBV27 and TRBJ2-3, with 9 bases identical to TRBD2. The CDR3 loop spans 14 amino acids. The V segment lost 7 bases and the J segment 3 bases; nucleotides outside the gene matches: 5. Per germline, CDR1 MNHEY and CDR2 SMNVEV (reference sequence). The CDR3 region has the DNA TGTGCCAGCACCCCGGGACTAGCAACAGATACGCAGTATTTT. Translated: CASTPGLATDTQYF.

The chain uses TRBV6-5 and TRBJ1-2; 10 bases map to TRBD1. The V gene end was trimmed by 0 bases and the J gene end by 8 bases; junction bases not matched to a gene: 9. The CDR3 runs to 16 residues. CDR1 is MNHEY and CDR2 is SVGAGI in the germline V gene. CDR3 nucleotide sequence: TGTGCCAGCAGTTACTCATTCGGGACAGGGGTTCGGGGCTACACCTTC. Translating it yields CASSYSFGTGVRGYTF.

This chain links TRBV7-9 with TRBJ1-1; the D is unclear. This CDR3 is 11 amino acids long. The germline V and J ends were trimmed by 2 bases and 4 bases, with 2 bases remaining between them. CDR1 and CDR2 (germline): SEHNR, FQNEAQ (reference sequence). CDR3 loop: CASSLFTEAFF. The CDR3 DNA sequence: TGTGCCAGCAGCTTATTCACTGAAGCTTTCTTT.

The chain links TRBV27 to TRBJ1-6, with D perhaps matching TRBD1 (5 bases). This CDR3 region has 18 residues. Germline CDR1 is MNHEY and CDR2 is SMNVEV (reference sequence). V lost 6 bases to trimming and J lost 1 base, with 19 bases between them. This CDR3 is CASSLTGGGSSYNSPLHF. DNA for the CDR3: TGTGCCAGCAGCCTTACCGGGGGTGGGTCATCCTATAATTCACCCCTCCACTTT.

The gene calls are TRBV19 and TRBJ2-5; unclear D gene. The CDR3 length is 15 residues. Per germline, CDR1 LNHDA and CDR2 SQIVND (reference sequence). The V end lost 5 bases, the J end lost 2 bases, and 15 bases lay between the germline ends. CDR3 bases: TGTGCCAGTAGTGCGCCGACGGCCGTACAAGAGACCCAGTACTTC. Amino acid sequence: CASSAPTAVQETQYF.

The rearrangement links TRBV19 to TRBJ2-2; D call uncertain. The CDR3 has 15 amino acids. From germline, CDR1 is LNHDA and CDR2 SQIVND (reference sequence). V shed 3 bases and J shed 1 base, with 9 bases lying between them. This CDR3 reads CASSIVAKNTGELFF. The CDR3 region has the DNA TGTGCCAGTAGTATTGTGGCAAAGAACACCGGGGAGCTGTTTTTT.

Written as DNA, the CDR3 is TGCGCCAGCAGCTTGGTAGGGGGAGGGAACACTGAAGCTTTCTTT. Translated, it gives CASSLVGGGNTEAFF. This sequence joins TRBV5-1 and TRBJ1-1; possible D gene TRBD1, 6 bases. Trimming cost V 0 bases and J 1 base, with 10 bases left between them. The CDR3 covers 15 residues. Germline CDR1 SGHRS, CDR2 YFSETQ.

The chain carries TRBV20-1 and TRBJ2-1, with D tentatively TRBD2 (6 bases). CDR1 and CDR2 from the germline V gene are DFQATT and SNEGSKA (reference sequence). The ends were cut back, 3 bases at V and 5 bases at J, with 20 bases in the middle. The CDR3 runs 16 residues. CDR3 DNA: TGCAGTGCTAGTCGGTCCGCCGGGACTCCGAACAATGAGCAGTTCTTC. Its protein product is CSASRSAGTPNNEQFF.